This T cell receptor beta chain was sequenced in a study of blood T cell repertoires in COVID-19. Recruits, aged about 18 to 95 years, lived in 24 US areas. The CDR3 runs 12 residues. V shed 4 bases and J 5 bases; nucleotides not matched to a gene: 0. The V gene's germline CDR1 is SGHRS and CDR2 YFSETQ. Study processing details: Estimated nucleated cell counts came from reference gene primer amplification. Sequencing was performed with immunoSEQ multiplex PCR; in TCRdb, only in-frame clones are kept and a portion is missing. V, J and clone size are those of that table, while D and trimming were read from the DNA. The profile covers around 310,000 clones, with about 90% appearing a single time and just under 9.5% taken by the ten largest.

Sequencing was done on a sample of PBMCs or T cells enriched from blood (not recorded which). The chain uses TRBV5-1 and TRBJ2-1; 7 bases are shared with TRBD2. The TCR originated in a woman in her thirties who had recovered from COVID-19. CDR3 DNA sequence: TGCGCCAGCAGCCGGGGGGACAATGAGCAGTTCTTC. Translating gives CASSRGDNEQFF.